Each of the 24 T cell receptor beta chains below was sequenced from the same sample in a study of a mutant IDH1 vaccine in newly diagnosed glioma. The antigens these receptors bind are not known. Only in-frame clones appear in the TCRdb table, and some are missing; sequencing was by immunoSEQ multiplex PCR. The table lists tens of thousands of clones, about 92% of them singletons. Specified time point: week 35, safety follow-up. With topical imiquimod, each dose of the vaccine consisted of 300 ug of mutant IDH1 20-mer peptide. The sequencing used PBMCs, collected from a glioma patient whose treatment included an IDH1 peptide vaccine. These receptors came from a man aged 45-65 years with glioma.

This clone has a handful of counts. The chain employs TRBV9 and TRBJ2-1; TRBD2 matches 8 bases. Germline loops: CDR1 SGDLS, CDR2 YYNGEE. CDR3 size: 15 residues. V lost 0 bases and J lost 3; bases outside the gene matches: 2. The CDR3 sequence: CASSVELAVYNEQFF. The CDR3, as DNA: TGTGCCAGCAGCGTAGAACTAGCGGTCTACAATGAGCAGTTCTTC.

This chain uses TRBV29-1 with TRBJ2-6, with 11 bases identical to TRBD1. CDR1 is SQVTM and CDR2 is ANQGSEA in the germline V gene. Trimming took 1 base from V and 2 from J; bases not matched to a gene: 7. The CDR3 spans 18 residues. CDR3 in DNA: TGCAGCGTTGAAGGTCCGGACAGGGGGCTCACTGGGGCCAACGTCCTGACTTTC. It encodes CSVEGPDRGLTGANVLTF.

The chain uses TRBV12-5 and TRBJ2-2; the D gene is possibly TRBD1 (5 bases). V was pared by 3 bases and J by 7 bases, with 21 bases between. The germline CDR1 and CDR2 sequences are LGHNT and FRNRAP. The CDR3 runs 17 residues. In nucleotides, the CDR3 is TGTGCTAGTGGTTTCTCCCGTCTTCAGGGTCCGGTCGGGGAGCTGTTTTTT. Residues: CASGFSRLQGPVGELFF.

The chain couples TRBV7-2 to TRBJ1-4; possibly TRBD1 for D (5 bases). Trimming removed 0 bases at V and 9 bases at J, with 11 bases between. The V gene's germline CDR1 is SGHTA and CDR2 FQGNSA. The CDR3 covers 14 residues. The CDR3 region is CASSLASGDKKLFF. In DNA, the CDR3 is TGTGCCAGCAGCTTAGCATCGGGGGATAAAAAACTGTTTTTT.

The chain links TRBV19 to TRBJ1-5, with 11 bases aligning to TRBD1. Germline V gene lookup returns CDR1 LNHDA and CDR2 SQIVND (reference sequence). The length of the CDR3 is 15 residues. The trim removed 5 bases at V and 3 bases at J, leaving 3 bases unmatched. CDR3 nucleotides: TGTGCCAGTAGTGCGGGACAGGGGGACAATCAGCCCCAGCATTTT. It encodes CASSAGQGDNQPQHF.

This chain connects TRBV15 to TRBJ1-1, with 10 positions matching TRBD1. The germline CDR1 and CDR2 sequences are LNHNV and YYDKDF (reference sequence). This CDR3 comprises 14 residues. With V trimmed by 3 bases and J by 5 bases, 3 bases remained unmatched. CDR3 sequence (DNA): TGTGCCACCAGCAGTGACAGGGGGCGGACTGAAGCTTTCTTT. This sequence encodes CATSSDRGRTEAFF.

CDR3 in amino acids: CASSFPGGPGELFF. In DNA, the CDR3 is TGTGCCAGCAGCTTTCCGGGGGGGCCCGGGGAGCTGTTTTTT. The chain links TRBV7-8 to TRBJ2-2; 8 bases agree with TRBD2. J gave up 6 bases and V 3 bases, and 3 bases lay outside the gene matches. CDR1 SGHVS and CDR2 FQNEAQ come from the germline V gene. The CDR3 extends over 14 amino acids.

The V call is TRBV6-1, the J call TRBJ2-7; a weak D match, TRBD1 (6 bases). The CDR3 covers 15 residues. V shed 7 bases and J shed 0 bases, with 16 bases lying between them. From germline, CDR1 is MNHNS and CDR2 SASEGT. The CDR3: CASKTGAGDSYEQYF. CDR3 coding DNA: TGTGCCAGCAAAACAGGAGCAGGGGACTCCTACGAGCAGTACTTC.

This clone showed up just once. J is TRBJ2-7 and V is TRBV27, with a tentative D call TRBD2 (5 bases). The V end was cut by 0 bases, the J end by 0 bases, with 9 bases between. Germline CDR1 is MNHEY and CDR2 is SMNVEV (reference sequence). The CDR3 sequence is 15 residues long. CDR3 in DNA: TGTGCCAGCAGTTTATCATCGGGGTTCTCCTACGAGCAGTACTTC. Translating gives CASSLSSGFSYEQYF.

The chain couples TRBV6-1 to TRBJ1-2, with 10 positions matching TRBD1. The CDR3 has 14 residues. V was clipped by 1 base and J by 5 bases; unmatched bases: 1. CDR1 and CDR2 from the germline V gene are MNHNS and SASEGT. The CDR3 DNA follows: TGTGCCAGCAGTGAAGGGGGACAGGGGTATGGCTACACCTTC. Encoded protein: CASSEGGQGYGYTF.

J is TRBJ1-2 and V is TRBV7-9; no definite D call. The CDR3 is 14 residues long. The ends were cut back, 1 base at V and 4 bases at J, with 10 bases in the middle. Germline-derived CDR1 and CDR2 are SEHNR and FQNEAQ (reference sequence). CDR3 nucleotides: TGTGCCAGCAGCTTAGGCGAGGTTGGCTATGGCTACACCTTC. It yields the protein CASSLGEVGYGYTF.

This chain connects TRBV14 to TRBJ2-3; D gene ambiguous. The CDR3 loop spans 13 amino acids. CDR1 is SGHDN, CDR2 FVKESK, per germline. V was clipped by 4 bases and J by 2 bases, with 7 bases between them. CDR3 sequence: CASSPRHTDTQYF. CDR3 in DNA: TGTGCCAGCAGCCCTCGACACACAGATACGCAGTATTTT.

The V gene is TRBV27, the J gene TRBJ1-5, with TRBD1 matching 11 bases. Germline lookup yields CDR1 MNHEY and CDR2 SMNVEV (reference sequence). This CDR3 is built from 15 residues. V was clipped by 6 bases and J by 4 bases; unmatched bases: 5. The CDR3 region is CASRPGTGGNQPQHF. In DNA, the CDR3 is TGTGCCAGCAGACCGGGGACAGGGGGGAATCAGCCCCAGCATTTT.

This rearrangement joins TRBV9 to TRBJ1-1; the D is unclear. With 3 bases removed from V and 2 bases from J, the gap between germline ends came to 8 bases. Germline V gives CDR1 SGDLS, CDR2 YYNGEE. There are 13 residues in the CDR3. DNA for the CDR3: TGTGCCAGCAGCGGAAATACTAACACTGAAGCTTTCTTT. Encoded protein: CASSGNTNTEAFF.

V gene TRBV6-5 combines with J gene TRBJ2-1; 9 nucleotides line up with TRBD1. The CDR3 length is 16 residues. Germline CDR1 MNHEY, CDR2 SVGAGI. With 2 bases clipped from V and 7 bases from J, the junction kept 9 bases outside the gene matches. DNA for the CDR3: TGTGCCAGCAGTTACGGTACAGGGGGCGCACAAAATGAGCAGTTCTTC. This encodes CASSYGTGGAQNEQFF.

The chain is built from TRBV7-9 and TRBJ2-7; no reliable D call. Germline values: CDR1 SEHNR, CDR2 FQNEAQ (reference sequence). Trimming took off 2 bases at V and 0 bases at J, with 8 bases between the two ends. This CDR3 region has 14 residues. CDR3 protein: CASSLSANSYEQYF. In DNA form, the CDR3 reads TGTGCCAGCAGCTTATCCGCTAACTCCTACGAGCAGTACTTC.

The CDR3 loop reads CASRRGADGYTF. DNA for the CDR3: TGTGCCAGCCGCCGGGGGGCAGATGGCTACACCTTC. The genes are TRBV7-9 and TRBJ1-2, with D perhaps TRBD1 (6 bases). The CDR3 covers 12 residues. Germline lookup yields CDR1 SEHNR and CDR2 FQNEAQ (reference sequence). V dropped 8 bases and J dropped 6 bases, with 13 bases sitting between them.

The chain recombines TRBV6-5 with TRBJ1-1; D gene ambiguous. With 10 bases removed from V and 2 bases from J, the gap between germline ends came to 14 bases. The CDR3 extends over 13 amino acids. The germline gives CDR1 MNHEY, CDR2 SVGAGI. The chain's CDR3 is CAIQEGFNTEAFF. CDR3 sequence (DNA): TGTGCCATTCAGGAGGGATTTAACACTGAAGCTTTCTTT.

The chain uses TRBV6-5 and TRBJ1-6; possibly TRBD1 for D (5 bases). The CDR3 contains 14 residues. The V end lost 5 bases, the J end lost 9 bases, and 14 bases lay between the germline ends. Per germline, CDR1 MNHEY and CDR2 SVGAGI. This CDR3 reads CASSPQGGGSPLHF. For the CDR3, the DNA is TGTGCCAGCAGTCCCCAGGGAGGCGGTTCACCCCTCCACTTT.

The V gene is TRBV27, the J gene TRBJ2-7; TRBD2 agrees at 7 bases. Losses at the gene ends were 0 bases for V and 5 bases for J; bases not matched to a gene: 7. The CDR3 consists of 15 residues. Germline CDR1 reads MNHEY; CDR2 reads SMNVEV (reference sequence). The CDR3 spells CASSLSRGGTHEQYF. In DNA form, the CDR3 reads TGTGCCAGCAGTTTATCGCGGGGAGGGACCCACGAGCAGTACTTC.

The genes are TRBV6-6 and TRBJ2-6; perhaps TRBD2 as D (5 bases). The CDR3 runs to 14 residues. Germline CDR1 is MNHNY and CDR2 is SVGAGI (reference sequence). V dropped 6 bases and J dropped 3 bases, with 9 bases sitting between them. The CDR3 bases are TGTGCCAGCAGCTCCGGGGATGGGGCCAACGTCCTGACTTTC. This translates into CASSSGDGANVLTF.

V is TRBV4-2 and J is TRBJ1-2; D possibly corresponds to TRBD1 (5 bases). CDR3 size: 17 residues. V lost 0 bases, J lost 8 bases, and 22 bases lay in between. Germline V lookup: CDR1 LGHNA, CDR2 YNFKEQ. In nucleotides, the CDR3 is TGTGCCAGCAGCCAAGATTGGGACCCCGTCGGCATTAAGGGCTACACCTTC. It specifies CASSQDWDPVGIKGYTF.

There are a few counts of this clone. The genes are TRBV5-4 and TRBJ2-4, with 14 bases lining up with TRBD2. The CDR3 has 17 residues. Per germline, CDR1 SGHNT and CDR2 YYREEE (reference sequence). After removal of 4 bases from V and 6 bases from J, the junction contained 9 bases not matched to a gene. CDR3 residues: CASSLGTSGRVRNIQYF. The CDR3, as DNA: TGTGCCAGCAGCCTAGGGACTAGCGGGAGAGTAAGAAACATTCAGTACTTC.

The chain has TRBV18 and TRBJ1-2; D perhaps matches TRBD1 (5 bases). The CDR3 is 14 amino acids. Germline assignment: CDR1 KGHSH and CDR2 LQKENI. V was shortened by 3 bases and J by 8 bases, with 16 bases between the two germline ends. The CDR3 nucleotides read TGTGCCAGCTCACCCCAAGGGGTCGGCGGAGGCTACACCTTC. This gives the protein CASSPQGVGGGYTF.